This T cell receptor beta chain stems from a study of neoadjuvant nivolumab and ipilimumab in lung cancer. Study outcomes and limitations: TCR richness and clonality were higher in tumors than adjacent uninvolved lung. Only two of four nivolumab-treated tumors gained richness and clonality by surgery.

TCRdb keeps only in-frame clones here, not all; method: immunoSEQ multiplex PCR. The data hold 2,500 to 3,500 clones, with approximately 88% observed a single time. Comments on this clone: Its antigen is currently unknown.

This CDR3 has 14 residues. Germline loops: CDR1 SGHTA, CDR2 FQGNSA. V lost 6 bases and J 0 bases, leaving 10 bases between the germline ends. The gene calls are TRBV7-2 and TRBJ2-3; D call uncertain. This sequence was found in an adult with non-small cell lung cancer. Sequenced here: tumor tissue, sampled after neoadjuvant nivolumab, alone or with ipilimumab, at or shortly before surgery. The CDR3 region is CASRVTTSTDTQYF. The DNA of the CDR3 is TGTGCCAGCAGGGTAACAACTAGCACAGATACGCAGTATTTT.